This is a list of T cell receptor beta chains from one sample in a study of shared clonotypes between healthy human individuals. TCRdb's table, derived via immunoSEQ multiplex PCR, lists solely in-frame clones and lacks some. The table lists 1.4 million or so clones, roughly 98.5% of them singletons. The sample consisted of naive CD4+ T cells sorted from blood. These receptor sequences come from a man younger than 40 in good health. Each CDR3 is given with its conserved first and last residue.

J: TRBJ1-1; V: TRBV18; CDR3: CASSAGTGNTEAFF
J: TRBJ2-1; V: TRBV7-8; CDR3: CASSLMLAYNEQFF
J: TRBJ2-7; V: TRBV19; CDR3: CASSTMARGAGVNEQYF
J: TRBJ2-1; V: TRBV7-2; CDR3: CASSLGFSAGRYNEQFF
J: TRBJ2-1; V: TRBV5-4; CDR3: CASISGSRRGGHNEQFF
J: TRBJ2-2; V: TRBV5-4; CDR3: CASSFGRAYTGELFF
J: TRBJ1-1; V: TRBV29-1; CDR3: CSFHRGGDTEAFF
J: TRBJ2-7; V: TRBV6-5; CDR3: CASRKAGFYEQYF
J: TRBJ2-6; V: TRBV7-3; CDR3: CASSPRGSGANVLTF
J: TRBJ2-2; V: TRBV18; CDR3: CASSPPGTLFPTGELFF
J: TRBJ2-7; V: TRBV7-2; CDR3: CASSYNLAGGGEQYF
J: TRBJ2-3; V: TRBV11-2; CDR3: CASSLDFGRTDTQYF
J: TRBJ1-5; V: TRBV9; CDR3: CASSVRDTAQPQHF
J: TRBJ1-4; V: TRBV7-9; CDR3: CASSWGQRNEKLFF
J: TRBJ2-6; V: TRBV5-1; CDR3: CASSFGTSFSSGANVLTF
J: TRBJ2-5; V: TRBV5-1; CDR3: CASSLEAGVKETQYF
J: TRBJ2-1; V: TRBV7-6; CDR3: CASSMTENEQFF
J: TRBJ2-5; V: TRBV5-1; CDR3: CASSPNLGQETQYF
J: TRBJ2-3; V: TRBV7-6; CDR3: CASSLARTGETDTQYF
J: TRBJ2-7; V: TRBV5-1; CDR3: CASSSLDTYEQYF
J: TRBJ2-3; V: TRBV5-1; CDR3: CASSLDLGGGRAEQYTDTQYF
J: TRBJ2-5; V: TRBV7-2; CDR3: CASSSGRLLAGVAEETQYF
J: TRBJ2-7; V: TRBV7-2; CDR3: CASSLFGRTYEQYF
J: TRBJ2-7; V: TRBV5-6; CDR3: CASSPGLAYYEQYF
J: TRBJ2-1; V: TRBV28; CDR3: CASSFRGPTLSSYNEQFF
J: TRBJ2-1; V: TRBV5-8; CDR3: CASSFREGVSYNEQFF
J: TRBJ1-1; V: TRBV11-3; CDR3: CASSLDRETEAFF
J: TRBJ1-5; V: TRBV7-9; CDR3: CASSSRTGGNQPQHF
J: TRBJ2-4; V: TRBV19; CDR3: CASSASALAKNIQYF
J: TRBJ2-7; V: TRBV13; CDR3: CASSGTGEIYEQYF
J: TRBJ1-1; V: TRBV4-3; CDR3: CASSQGRSLSGNTEAFF
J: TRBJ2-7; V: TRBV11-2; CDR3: CASSSGLAGLYEQYF
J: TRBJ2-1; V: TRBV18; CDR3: CASSQTSGGGREQFF
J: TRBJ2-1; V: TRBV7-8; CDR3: CASSEDVPRYNEQFF
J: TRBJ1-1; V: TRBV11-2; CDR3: CASSLASGHTEAFF
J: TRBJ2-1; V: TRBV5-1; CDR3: CASSPPGLAGGDNEQFF
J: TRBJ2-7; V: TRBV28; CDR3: CATAVVGARVLSYEQYF
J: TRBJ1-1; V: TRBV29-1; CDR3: CSVDRGTEAFF
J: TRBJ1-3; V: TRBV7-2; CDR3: CASSLAQVFSGNTIYF
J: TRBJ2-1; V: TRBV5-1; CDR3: CASSTGLADNNEQFF
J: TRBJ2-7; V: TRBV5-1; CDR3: CASSSSSYEQYF
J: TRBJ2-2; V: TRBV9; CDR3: CASSPLVGGTGELFF
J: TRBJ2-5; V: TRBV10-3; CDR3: CAISESRWASGSQETQYF
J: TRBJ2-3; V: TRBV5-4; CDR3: CASSLDRGFTDTQYF
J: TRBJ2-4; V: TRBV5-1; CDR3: CASSLDPAARNIQYF
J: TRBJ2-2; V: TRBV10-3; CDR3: CAISLTGELFF
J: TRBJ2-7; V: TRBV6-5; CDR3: CASRPLSLLSYEQYF
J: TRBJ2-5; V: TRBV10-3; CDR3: CAVEGQGRETQYF
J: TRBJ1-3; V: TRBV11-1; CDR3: CASSLRAVSGNTIYF
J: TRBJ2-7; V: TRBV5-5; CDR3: CASSGDRARSYEQYF
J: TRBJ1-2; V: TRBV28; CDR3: CASRGAGVYGYTF
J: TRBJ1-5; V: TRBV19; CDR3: CASSDRVGQPQHF